This T cell receptor beta chain derives from a study of cytomegalovirus exposure and HLA in healthy donors. Whole-study context: Caucasian-associated ancestry cluster membership applied to under 85% of about 370 genotyped donors. Findings and limits, study-wide: Reportedly, fewer N-insertions than the approximately 700-donor mean appeared in an Asian-associated ancestry cluster in a later analysis. There were some V segments, including TRBV6-2 and TRBV6-3, excluded as indistinguishable.

Researchers ran the PCR with 60 Vbeta and 13 Jbeta primers. TCRdb keeps only in-frame clones here, not all; method: immunoSEQ multiplex PCR. This sample's clone table lists some 200,000 clones. In regard to this clone: Its antigen is not identified.

Germline-derived CDR1 and CDR2 are SGHRS and YFSETQ. V was pared by 0 bases and J by 7 bases, with 10 bases between. The CDR3 is 14 amino acids. This rearrangement joins TRBV5-1 to TRBJ1-4; tentatively, D is TRBD1 (5 bases). The sequence was obtained from a girl aged 2 to 10 in good health and CMV-seropositive. The sequenced sample was PBMCs. This CDR3 is CASSLGGAGEKLFF. The CDR3 DNA reads TGCGCCAGCAGCTTGGGCGGGGCCGGTGAAAAACTGTTTTTT.